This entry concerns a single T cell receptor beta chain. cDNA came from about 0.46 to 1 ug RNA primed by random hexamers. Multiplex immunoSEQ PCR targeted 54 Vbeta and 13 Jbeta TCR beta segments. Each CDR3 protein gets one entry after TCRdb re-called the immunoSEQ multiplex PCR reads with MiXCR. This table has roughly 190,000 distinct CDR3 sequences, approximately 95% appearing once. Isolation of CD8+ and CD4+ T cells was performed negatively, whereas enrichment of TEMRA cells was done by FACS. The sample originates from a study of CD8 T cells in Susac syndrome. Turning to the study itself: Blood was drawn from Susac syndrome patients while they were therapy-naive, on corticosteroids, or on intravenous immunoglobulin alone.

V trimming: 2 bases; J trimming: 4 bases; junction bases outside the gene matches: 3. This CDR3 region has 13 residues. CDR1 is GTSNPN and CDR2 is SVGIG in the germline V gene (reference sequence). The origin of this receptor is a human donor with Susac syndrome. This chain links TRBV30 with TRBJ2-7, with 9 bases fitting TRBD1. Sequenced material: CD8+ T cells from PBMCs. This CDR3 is CAWSRGQGYEQYF. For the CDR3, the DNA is TGTGCCTGGAGTAGGGGACAGGGTTACGAGCAGTACTTC.